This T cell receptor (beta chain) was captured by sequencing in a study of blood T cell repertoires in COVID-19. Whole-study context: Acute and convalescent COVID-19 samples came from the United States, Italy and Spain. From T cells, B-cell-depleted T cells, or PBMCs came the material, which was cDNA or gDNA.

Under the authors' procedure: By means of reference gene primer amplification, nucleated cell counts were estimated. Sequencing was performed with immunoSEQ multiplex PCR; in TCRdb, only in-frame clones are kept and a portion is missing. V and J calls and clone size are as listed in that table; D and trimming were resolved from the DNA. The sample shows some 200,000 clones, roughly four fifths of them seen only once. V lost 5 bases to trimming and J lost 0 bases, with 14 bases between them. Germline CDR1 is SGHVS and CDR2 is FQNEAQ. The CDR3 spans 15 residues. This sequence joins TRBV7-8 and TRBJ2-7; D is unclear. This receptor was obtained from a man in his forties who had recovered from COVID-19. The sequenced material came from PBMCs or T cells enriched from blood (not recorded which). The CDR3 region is CASSRTALSSYEQYF. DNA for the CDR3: TGTGCCAGCAGCCGTACAGCCCTGAGCTCCTACGAGCAGTACTTC.